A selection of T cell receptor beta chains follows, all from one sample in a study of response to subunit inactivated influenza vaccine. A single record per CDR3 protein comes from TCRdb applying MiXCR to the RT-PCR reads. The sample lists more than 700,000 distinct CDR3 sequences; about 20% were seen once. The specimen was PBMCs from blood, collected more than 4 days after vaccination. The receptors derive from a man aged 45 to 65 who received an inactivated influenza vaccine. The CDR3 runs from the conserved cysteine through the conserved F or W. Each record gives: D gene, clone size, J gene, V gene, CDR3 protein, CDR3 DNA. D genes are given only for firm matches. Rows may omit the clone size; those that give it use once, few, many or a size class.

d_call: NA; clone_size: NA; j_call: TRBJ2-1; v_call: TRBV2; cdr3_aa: CAIVTRGDSYNEQFF; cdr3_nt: TGTGCCATCGTGACGCGGGGAGACTCCTACAATGAGCAGTTCTTC
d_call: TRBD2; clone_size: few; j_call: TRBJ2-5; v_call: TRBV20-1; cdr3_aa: CSAMYGGLAGKETQYF; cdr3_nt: TGCAGTGCCATGTACGGGGGCCTAGCGGGAAAAGAGACCCAGTACTTC
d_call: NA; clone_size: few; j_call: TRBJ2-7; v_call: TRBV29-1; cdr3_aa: CSVEDQDGSGYEQYF; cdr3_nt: TGCAGCGTTGAAGATCAGGACGGGAGTGGGTACGAGCAGTACTTC
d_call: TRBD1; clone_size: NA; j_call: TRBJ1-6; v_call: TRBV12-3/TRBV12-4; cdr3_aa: CASVRTGGSYNSRLHF; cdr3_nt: TGTGCCAGCGTCAGGACAGGGGGTTCCTATAATTCACGCCTCCACTTT
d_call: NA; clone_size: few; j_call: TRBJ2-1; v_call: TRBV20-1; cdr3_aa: CSASGGGEQFF; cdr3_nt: TGCAGTGCTAGTGGGGGTGGTGAGCAGTTCTTC
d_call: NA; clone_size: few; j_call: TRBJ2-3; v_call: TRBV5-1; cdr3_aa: CASSLKPESTDTQYF; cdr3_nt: TGCGCCAGCAGCTTGAAACCAGAGAGCACAGATACGCAGTATTTT
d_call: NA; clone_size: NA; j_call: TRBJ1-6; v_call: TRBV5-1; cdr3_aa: CASSERVRSPLHF; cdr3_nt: TGCGCCAGCTCTGAGAGGGTGCGTTCACCCCTCCACTTT
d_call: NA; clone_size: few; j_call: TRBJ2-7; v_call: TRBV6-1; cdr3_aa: CASSQTPSSYEQYF; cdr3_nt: TGTGCCAGCAGTCAAACACCTAGCTCCTACGAGCAGTACTTC
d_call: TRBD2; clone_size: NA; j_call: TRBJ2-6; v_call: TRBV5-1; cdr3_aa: CASSLGLAGGPLTGANVLTF; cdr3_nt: TGCGCCAGCAGCTTGGGACTAGCGGGAGGGCCCCTAACTGGGGCCAACGTCCTGACTTTC
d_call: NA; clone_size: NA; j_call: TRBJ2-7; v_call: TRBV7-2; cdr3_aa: CASSFPGLSMYF; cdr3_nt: TGTGCCAGCAGCTTCCCGGGACTCTCTATGTACTTC
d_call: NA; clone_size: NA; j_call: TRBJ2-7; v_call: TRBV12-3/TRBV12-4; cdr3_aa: CASSFRVVGRLRPFSYEQYF; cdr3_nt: TGTGCCAGCAGTTTTAGGGTGGTTGGCAGGCTTCGACCTTTCTCCTACGAGCAGTACTTC
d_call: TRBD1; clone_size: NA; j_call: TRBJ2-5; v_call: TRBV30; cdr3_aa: CAWRTGETQYF; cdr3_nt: TGTGCCTGGAGGACAGGGGAGACCCAGTACTTC
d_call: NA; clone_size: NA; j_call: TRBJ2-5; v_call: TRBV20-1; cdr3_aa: CSVAKETQETQYF; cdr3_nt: TGCAGTGTGGCGAAAGAGACCCAAGAGACCCAGTACTTC
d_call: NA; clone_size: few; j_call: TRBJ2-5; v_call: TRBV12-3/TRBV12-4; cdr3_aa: CASRGSGWVQETQYF; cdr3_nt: TGTGCCAGCAGGGGAAGCGGGTGGGTACAAGAGACCCAGTACTTC
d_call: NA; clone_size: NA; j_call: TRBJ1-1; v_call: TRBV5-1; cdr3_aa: CASSLEERGLAFF; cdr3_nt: TGCGCCAGCAGCTTGGAGGAGCGGGGGCTTGCTTTCTTT
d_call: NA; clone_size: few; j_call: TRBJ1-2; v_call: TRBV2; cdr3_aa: CASILRQSRGYTF; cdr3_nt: TGTGCCAGCATTTTAAGGCAATCGAGGGGCTACACCTTC
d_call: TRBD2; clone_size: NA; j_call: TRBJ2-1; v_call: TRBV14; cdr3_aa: CASSQASGTSYNEQFF; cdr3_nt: TGTGCCAGCAGCCAAGCTAGCGGGACCTCCTACAATGAGCAGTTCTTC
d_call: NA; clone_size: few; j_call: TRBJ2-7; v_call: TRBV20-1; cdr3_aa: CSARAALGTYEQYF; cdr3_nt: TGCAGTGCTAGAGCGGCCCTAGGGACCTACGAGCAGTACTTC
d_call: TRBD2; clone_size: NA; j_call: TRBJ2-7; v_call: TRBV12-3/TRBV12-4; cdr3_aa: CASSPVLGSGAHEQYF; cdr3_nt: TGTGCCAGCAGTCCGGTTCTTGGTAGCGGGGCCCACGAGCAGTACTTC
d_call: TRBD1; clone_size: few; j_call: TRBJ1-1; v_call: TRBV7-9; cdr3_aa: CASSPGTGTYTEAFF; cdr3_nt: TGTGCCAGCAGCCCAGGGACAGGGACCTACACTGAAGCTTTCTTT
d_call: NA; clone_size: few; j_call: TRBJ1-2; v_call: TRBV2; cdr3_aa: CASSGGSGYTF; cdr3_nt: TGTGCCAGCAGTGGGGGAAGTGGCTACACCTTC
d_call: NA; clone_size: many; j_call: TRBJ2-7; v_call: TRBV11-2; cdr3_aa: CASSRPRMPYEQYF; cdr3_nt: TGTGCCAGCAGCCGGCCCCGCATGCCCTACGAGCAGTACTTC
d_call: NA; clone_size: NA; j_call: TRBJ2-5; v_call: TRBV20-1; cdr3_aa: CSARGRRVRETQYF; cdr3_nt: TGCAGTGCTAGGGGGCGTAGAGTTCGAGAGACCCAGTACTTC
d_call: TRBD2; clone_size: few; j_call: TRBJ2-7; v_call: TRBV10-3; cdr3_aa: CAISETSGSSYEQYF; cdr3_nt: TGTGCCATCAGCGAGACTAGCGGGAGCTCCTACGAGCAGTACTTC